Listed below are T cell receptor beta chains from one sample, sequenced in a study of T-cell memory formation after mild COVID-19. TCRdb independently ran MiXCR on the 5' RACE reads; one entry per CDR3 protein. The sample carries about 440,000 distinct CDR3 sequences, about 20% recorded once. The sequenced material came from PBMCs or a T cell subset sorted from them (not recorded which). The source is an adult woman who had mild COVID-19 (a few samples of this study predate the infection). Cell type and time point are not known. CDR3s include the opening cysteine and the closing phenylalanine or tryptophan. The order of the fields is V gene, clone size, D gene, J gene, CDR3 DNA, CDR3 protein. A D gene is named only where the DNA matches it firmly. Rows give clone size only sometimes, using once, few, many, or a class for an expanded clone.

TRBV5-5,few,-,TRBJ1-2,TGTGCCAGCAGCCCTTATGTGGGGCAGGATGGCTACACCTTC,CASSPYVGQDGYTF
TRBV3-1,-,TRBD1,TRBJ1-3,TGTGCCAGCAGCCCTCGGGACAGTTCCTCTGGAAACACCATATATTTT,CASSPRDSSSGNTIYF
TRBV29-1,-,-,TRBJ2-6,TGCAGCGTTGAATGGGCGCGCTCTGGGGCCAACGTCCTGACTTTC,CSVEWARSGANVLTF
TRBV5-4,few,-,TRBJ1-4,TGTGCCAGCAGCTTGTCGGCCGCAACTAATGAAAAACTGTTTTTT,CASSLSAATNEKLFF
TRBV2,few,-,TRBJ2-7,TGTGCCAGCAGGGCAAATCAGGGAAACGAGCAGTACTTC,CASRANQGNEQYF
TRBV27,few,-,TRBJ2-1,TGTGCCAGCAGTATGAACAATGAGCAGTTCTTC,CASSMNNEQFF
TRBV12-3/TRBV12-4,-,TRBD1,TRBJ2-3,TGTGCCATCAGGGGGATCGGAACAGATACGCAGTATTTT,CAIRGIGTDTQYF
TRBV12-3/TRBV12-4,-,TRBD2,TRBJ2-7,TGTGCCAGCAGTAAGACTAGCGGGAGGCCAGGGGAGCAGTACTTC,CASSKTSGRPGEQYF
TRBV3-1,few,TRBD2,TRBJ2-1,TGTGCCAGCAGTTACAGGGCTAGCGGGAAACGTGAGCAGTTCTTC,CASSYRASGKREQFF
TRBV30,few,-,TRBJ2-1,TGTGCCTGGTTTATTTGGGAATTGGATGAGCAGTTCTTC,CAWFIWELDEQFF
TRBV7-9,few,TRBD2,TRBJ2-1,TGTGCCAGCAGCTTAATCTCGGGGGGGCCGGGAGAGCAGTTCTTC,CASSLISGGPGEQFF
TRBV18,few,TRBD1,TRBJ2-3,TGTGCCAGCTCACCACCGGGACAGGGTTTTGCAGATACGCAGTATTTT,CASSPPGQGFADTQYF
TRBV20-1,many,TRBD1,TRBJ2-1,TGCAGTGCGAGTCCGGGACAGGGCTTAGCAAGTGAGCAGTTCTTC,CSASPGQGLASEQFF
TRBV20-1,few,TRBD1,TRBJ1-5,TGCAGTGCTAGAGATGACCGGGACAGGCACCATCAGCCCCAGCATTTT,CSARDDRDRHHQPQHF
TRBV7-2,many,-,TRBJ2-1,TGTGCCAGCAGCTTAGCGAGGAGGAATGAGCAGTTCTTC,CASSLARRNEQFF
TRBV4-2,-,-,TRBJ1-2,TGTGCCAGCAGCCAAGAAGTGGAGGGCCATTTACTTTCTGGCTACACCTTC,CASSQEVEGHLLSGYTF
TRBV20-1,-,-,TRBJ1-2,TGCAGTGCTGCCCCCCGGGTCGGGGGGAGGAACTATGGCTACACCTTC,CSAAPRVGGRNYGYTF
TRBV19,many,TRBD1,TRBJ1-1,TGTGCCAGCCAAACGACAGGGGTGGCTGAAGCTTTCTTT,CASQTTGVAEAFF
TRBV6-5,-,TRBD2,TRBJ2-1,TGTGCCAGCAGGAAACTAGCGGGAGGCTACAATGAGCAGTTCTTC,CASRKLAGGYNEQFF
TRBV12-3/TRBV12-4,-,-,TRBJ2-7,TGTGCCAGCAGTTGGGAAGGGTATCCCTACGAGCAGTACTTC,CASSWEGYPYEQYF